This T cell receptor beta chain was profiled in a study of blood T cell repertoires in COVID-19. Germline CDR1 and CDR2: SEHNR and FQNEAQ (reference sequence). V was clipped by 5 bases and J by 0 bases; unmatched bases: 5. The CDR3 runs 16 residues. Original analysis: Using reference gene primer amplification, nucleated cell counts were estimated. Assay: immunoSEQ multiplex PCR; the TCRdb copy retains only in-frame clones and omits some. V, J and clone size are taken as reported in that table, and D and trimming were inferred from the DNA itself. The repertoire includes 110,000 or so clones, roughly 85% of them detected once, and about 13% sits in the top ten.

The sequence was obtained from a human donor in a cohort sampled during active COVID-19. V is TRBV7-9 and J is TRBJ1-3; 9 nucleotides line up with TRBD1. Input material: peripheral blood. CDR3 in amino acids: CASSDRDRDSGNTIYF. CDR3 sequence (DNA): TGTGCCAGCAGCGACCGGGACAGGGACTCTGGAAACACCATATATTTT.